A single sample gave rise to the 21 T cell receptor beta chains below, sequenced in a study of T cell repertoires in cytomegalovirus infection. TCRdb fed the reads into MiXCR, producing one record per CDR3 protein. The repertoire holds more than 650,000 distinct CDR3 sequences, roughly 36% seen once, with around 3% in the top ten. Sequencing input: PBMCs. The receptors derive from a human donor in good health (CMV status not recorded). Some clones in this sample may be carry-over from other donors' samples.

The J gene is TRBJ2-5, the V gene TRBV11-2, with a weak D call TRBD2 (6 bases). Germline assignment: CDR1 SGHAT and CDR2 FQNNGV. The V and J ends lost 1 base and 6 bases respectively, with 9 bases between them. The CDR3 runs to 13 residues. This chain's CDR3 is CASSLGGGKTQYF. In nucleotides, the CDR3 is TGTGCCAGCAGCTTAGGTGGGGGGAAGACCCAGTACTTC.

In this sample, this clonotype turned up many times. The CDR3 nucleotides are TGTGCCAGCAGCTTAAGGGGTATGGGACCATCTGGAAACACCATATATTTT. Its translation: CASSLRGMGPSGNTIYF. This sequence joins TRBV7-8 and TRBJ1-3, with D maybe TRBD1 (5 bases). V was pared by 2 bases and J by 1 base, with 15 bases between. Germline-derived CDR1 and CDR2 are SGHVS and FQNEAQ. The CDR3 loop spans 17 amino acids.

This clonotype was recorded many times. The V and J genes are TRBV7-8 and TRBJ1-6, with D unresolved. Germline-derived CDR1 and CDR2 are SGHVS and FQNEAQ. Trimming took 1 base from V and 0 from J, leaving 4 bases between them. The CDR3 is 15 amino acids. Here the CDR3 reads CASSLESSYNSPLHF. As DNA, the CDR3 is TGTGCCAGCAGCTTAGAAAGCTCCTATAATTCACCCCTCCACTTT. Full variable domain (missing parts from reference TRBV7-8 and TRBJ1-6): GAGVSQSPRYKVAKRGQDVALRCDPISGHVSLFWYQQALGQGPEFLTYFQNEAQLDKSGLPSDRFFAERPEGSVSTLKIQRTQQEDSAVYLCASSLESSYNSPLHFGNGTRLTVT.

The gene calls are TRBV7-8 and TRBJ1-1, with D unclear. This CDR3 contains 14 residues. Germline V gene lookup returns CDR1 SGHVS and CDR2 FQNEAQ. Trimming shortened V by 1 base and J by 0 bases, and 6 bases separated the two germline ends. The CDR3 bases are TGTGCCAGCAGCTTAGAGGCAGTGAACACTGAAGCTTTCTTT. This codes for CASSLEAVNTEAFF.

This clonotype was recorded at least ten times. The chain employs TRBV7-2 and TRBJ2-2; 8 nucleotides line up with TRBD2. This CDR3 has 15 residues. Per the germline V gene, CDR1 is SGHTA and CDR2 is FQGNSA. V trimming: 6 bases; J trimming: 5 bases; junction bases outside the gene matches: 8. In DNA, the CDR3 is TGTGCCAGCAGTCCGCGGGGGGTGAGGACCGGGGAGCTGTTTTTT. Its translation is CASSPRGVRTGELFF.

This clonotype was observed a few times. V gene TRBV7-8 combines with J gene TRBJ2-5; a possible D gene is TRBD2 (6 bases). Looked up from germline, CDR1 is SGHVS and CDR2 is FQNEAQ. The germline V and J ends were trimmed by 3 bases and 6 bases, with 11 bases remaining between them. This CDR3 contains 13 residues. The CDR3 nucleotides are TGTGCCAGCAGCTTTGGGACTCTAAAGACCCAGTACTTC. Amino acids: CASSFGTLKTQYF.

The rearrangement uses TRBV6-1 and TRBJ2-2, with D maybe TRBD1 (5 bases). In germline, CDR1 is MNHNS, CDR2 SASEGT. The CDR3 totals 15 residues. Trimming cost V 7 bases and J 0 bases, with 12 bases left between them. The CDR3 here is CASTQPGSNTGELFF. CDR3 nucleotides: TGTGCCAGCACCCAACCAGGGTCGAACACCGGGGAGCTGTTTTTT.

The gene calls are TRBV5-6 and TRBJ1-6; no firm D call. CDR1 is SGHDT and CDR2 is YYEEEE in the germline V gene. The CDR3 extends over 14 amino acids. V gave up 4 bases and J gave up 9 bases, with 14 bases separating them. CDR3 sequence (DNA): TGTGCCAGCAGCCACCGTGAGGGAGGTTCACCCCTCCACTTT. This sequence encodes CASSHREGGSPLHF.

The gene calls are TRBV12-3 or TRBV12-4 and TRBJ2-7, with TRBD1 as a possible D gene (6 bases). With 1 base removed from V and 3 bases from J, the gap between germline ends came to 16 bases. There are 16 residues in the CDR3. As DNA, the CDR3 is TGTGCCAGCAGTTTAGGTCGTACAGGGCTCTTCTACGAGCAGTACTTC. Encoded protein: CASSLGRTGLFYEQYF.

In this sample, this clonotype turned up a few times. This chain connects TRBV7-8 to TRBJ1-6; TRBD1 agrees at 9 bases. V lost 5 bases, J lost 10 bases, and 12 bases stayed unmatched. Germline V gene lookup returns CDR1 SGHVS and CDR2 FQNEAQ. The CDR3 sequence is 16 residues long. The CDR3 DNA reads as TGTGCCAGCAGCCAGAGGGGGGGACAGGGACAGTCACCCCTCCACTTT. It encodes CASSQRGGQGQSPLHF.

The V and J genes are TRBV6-6 and TRBJ2-7; 8 bases fit TRBD2. Germline loops: CDR1 MNHNY, CDR2 SVGAGI (reference sequence). This CDR3 is built from 13 residues. V lost 7 bases to trimming and J lost 5 bases; unmatched junction nucleotides: 7. The CDR3 sequence is CASKGGGLNEQYF. The CDR3 coding sequence is TGTGCCAGCAAGGGCGGGGGGCTCAACGAGCAGTACTTC.

The chain couples TRBV5-1 to TRBJ2-3; TRBD1 aligns across 9 bases. The CDR3 is made up of 17 amino acids. Germline CDR1 and CDR2: SGHRS and YFSETQ. V dropped 3 bases and J dropped 8; count of bases not matched to a gene: 16. In DNA form, the CDR3 reads TGCGCCAGCAGCTCATCTCCCTCCGGGACAGGGATGAGTACGCAGTATTTT. It specifies CASSSSPSGTGMSTQYF.

The chain carries TRBV7-2 and TRBJ2-7, with 9 bases fitting TRBD2. CDR1 SGHTA and CDR2 FQGNSA come from the germline V gene. The CDR3 contains 18 residues. The trim removed 5 bases at V and 0 bases at J, leaving 14 bases unmatched. The CDR3 spells CASSVGLASGASSYEQYF. The CDR3 DNA is TGTGCCAGCAGCGTCGGTTTGGCTAGCGGGGCGAGCTCCTACGAGCAGTACTTC.

The chain recombines TRBV27 with TRBJ1-4, with a tentative D call TRBD1 (6 bases). This CDR3 spans 16 amino acids. Trimming stripped 6 bases from V and 8 bases from J, with 22 bases between. CDR1 is MNHEY and CDR2 is SMNVEV in the germline V gene (reference sequence). CDR3 amino acids: CASRLGQPSPGEKLFF. As DNA, the CDR3 is TGTGCCAGCAGGCTCGGACAGCCCAGTCCGGGAGAAAAACTGTTTTTT.

The chain recombines TRBV24-1 with TRBJ2-3, with D maybe TRBD2 (5 bases). This CDR3 is 16 amino acids long. Germline CDR1 and CDR2: KGHDR and SFDVKD. V gave up 1 base and J gave up 2 bases, with 12 bases separating them. CDR3 sequence reads: CATSDFGRGYTDTQYF. The CDR3 region has the DNA TGTGCCACCAGTGATTTTGGACGGGGATACACAGATACGCAGTATTTT.

This clonotype has just one count. The chain links TRBV28 to TRBJ1-1, with 7 bases identical to TRBD1. Germline trimming cut 6 bases from V and 5 bases from J; bases unmatched to any gene: 6. Germline CDR1 reads MDHEN; CDR2 reads SYDVKM. This CDR3 spans 13 amino acids. The CDR3 nucleotides are TGTGCCAGCAGGAGAGACAGGGTAACTGAAGCTTTCTTT. Translating it yields CASRRDRVTEAFF.

On this clonotype itself: One end of the junction varies from germline; a read error may be responsible. The genes are TRBV7-8 and TRBJ1-3; 8 nucleotides match TRBD1. CDR3 length: 14 residues. Germline V gene lookup returns CDR1 SGHVS and CDR2 FQNEAQ. CDR3 protein: CASRGQGTGNSIYF. CDR3 nucleotides: TGTGCCAGCAGAGGACAGGGAACCGGAAACTCCATATATTTT.

This clonotype has just one count. V is TRBV2 and J is TRBJ1-5; D is unclear. V lost 6 bases and J lost 0, with 9 bases in between. This CDR3 comprises 14 residues. Germline CDR1 reads SNHLY; CDR2 reads FYNNEI. CDR3 in DNA: TGTGCCAGCAGGGGAGGGAATAGCAATCAGCCCCAGCATTTT. Its protein product is CASRGGNSNQPQHF.

This clonotype was counted a few times. The gene calls are TRBV27 and TRBJ1-1, with unresolved D. Germline V gene lookup returns CDR1 MNHEY and CDR2 SMNVEV (reference sequence). Deletions cut 6 bases from V and 11 bases from J, with 16 bases between. The CDR3 is 12 residues long. The CDR3 region is CASSKGGREAFF. DNA for the CDR3: TGTGCCAGCAGCAAGGGAGGCAGAGAGGCTTTCTTT.

This rearrangement joins TRBV7-6 to TRBJ2-7, with D possibly being TRBD1 or TRBD2 (5 bases each). Trimming took off 2 bases at V and 0 bases at J, with 11 bases between the two ends. Germline V lookup: CDR1 SGHVS, CDR2 FNYEAQ. This CDR3 has 15 amino acids. CDR3 region: CASSLNPGSSYEQYF. The CDR3 coding sequence is TGTGCCAGCAGCTTAAACCCAGGGAGCTCCTACGAGCAGTACTTC.

The chain links TRBV20-1 to TRBJ2-1; 8 bases are shared with TRBD2. The CDR3 length is 17 residues. From germline, CDR1 is DFQATT and CDR2 SNEGSKA (reference sequence). The trim removed 0 bases at V and 5 bases at J, leaving 12 bases unmatched. The CDR3, as DNA: TGCAGTGCTAGAGATGCTTTCCGGGAGGGCCAAAACAATGAGCAGTTCTTC. Protein product: CSARDAFREGQNNEQFF.